These 21 T cell receptor beta chains came from one sample sequenced in a study of blood T cell repertoires in COVID-19. Profiling relied on immunoSEQ multiplex PCR, and the TCRdb table lists in-frame clones only, not all of them. The sample includes about 170,000 clones, approximately 84% of them seen just once. Sequences were obtained from peripheral blood. The receptors shown here come from an older man with active or convalescent COVID-19.

V and J are TRBV7-6 and TRBJ1-4; 9 nucleotides line up with TRBD1. The CDR3 covers 16 residues. Per germline, CDR1 SGHVS and CDR2 FNYEAQ. Losses at the gene ends were 1 base for V and 7 bases for J; bases not matched to a gene: 7. CDR3 in DNA: TGTGCCAGCAGCTTAGATTTGGGACAGGGTACTGAAAAACTGTTTTTT. Protein: CASSLDLGQGTEKLFF. Using reference TRBV7-6 and TRBJ1-4 for the parts outside the CDR3, the full variable domain is GAGVSQSPRYKVTKRGQDVALRCDPISGHVSLYWYRQALGQGPEFLTYFNYEAQQDKSGLPNDRFSAERPEGSISTLTIQRTEQRDSAMYRCASSLDLGQGTEKLFFGSGTQLSVL.

The V and J genes are TRBV28 and TRBJ1-2, with D possibly TRBD1 on 5 matching bases. The V gene lost 2 bases and the J gene lost 2 bases, with 9 bases spanning the gap. The CDR3 is 14 residues long. CDR1 MDHEN and CDR2 SYDVKM come from the germline V gene. The CDR3 DNA reads as TGTGCCAGCAGTTTAACAGGAGACAACTATGGCTACACCTTC. Translation gives CASSLTGDNYGYTF.

DNA of the CDR3: TGTGCCAGCAGTTACTCTCCCAGGTGGGCCGGCGAGCAGTACTTC. Translated: CASSYSPRWAGEQYF. The chain links TRBV6-5 to TRBJ2-7, with D unresolved. Germline CDR1 and CDR2: MNHEY and SVGAGI. The V gene lost 0 bases and the J gene lost 6 bases, with 15 bases spanning the gap. The CDR3 length is 15 residues.

The chain employs TRBV3-1 (or the pseudogene TRBV3-2) and TRBJ1-1; 7 bases align to TRBD1. Unmatched junction bases numbered 3, after V lost 1 base and J lost 4 bases. This CDR3 contains 14 residues. CDR1 and CDR2 from the germline V gene are LGHDT and YNNKEL (reference sequence). The CDR3 sequence: CASSQARGSTEAFF. The CDR3, as DNA: TGTGCCAGCAGCCAAGCCAGGGGGAGCACTGAAGCTTTCTTT.

V usage is TRBV10-2 and J usage is TRBJ1-4; D might be TRBD1 (6 bases). The CDR3 length is 15 residues. Per the germline V gene, CDR1 is WSHSY and CDR2 is SAAADI. Trimming shortened V by 6 bases and J by 0 bases, and 11 bases separated the two germline ends. CDR3 DNA: TGCGCCAGCAGAGATGCAGGGGCAACTAATGAAAAACTGTTTTTT. Translating it yields CASRDAGATNEKLFF.

This clone has just one count. V usage is TRBV28 and J usage is TRBJ1-2; 8 bases fit TRBD1. The CDR3 runs to 13 residues. The J segment lost 4 bases and the V segment lost 3 bases, leaving 1 base of the junction unmatched. Germline lookup yields CDR1 MDHEN and CDR2 SYDVKM. The CDR3 DNA follows: TGTGCCAGCAGTTTGCAGGGGGCCTATGGCTACACCTTC. Protein product: CASSLQGAYGYTF.

This clone was observed a single time. This chain uses TRBV19 with TRBJ2-2; possibly TRBD1 for D (5 bases). V was trimmed by 9 bases and J by 7 bases, leaving 18 bases between them. From germline, CDR1 is LNHDA and CDR2 SQIVND (reference sequence). The CDR3 sequence is 14 residues long. The CDR3 loop reads CASSAYRFGGELFF. The CDR3 DNA follows: TGTGCCAGCAGCGCCTACAGGTTCGGCGGGGAGCTGTTTTTT.

This clone was seen a single time. The CDR3 sequence is CASSYGDSSIAKNIQYF. The CDR3 DNA sequence: TGTGCCAGCAGTTACGGGGACAGTAGTATAGCCAAAAACATTCAGTACTTC. The chain is built from TRBV6-2 or TRBV6-3 and TRBJ2-4; 7 nucleotides align to TRBD1. The V gene's germline CDR1 is MNHEY and CDR2 SVGEGT. J was trimmed by 0 bases and V by 2 bases; bases with no gene match: 7. This CDR3 comprises 17 residues.

V is TRBV15 and J is TRBJ1-2; D unresolved. The CDR3 extends over 14 amino acids. The germline V gene has CDR1 LNHNV and CDR2 YYDKDF (reference sequence). The V end lost 0 bases, the J end lost 4 bases, and 9 bases lay between the germline ends. The CDR3: CATSRDGNFYGYTF. CDR3 coding DNA: TGTGCCACCAGCAGAGACGGGAACTTCTATGGCTACACCTTC.

This chain links TRBV19 with TRBJ1-5, with TRBD1 identical over 7 bases. The V gene end was trimmed by 3 bases and the J gene end by 7 bases; junction bases not matched to a gene: 3. This CDR3 region has 13 residues. From germline, CDR1 is LNHDA and CDR2 SQIVND (reference sequence). CDR3 sequence: CASSMTGKQPQHF. For the CDR3, the DNA is TGTGCCAGTAGTATGACAGGGAAACAGCCCCAGCATTTT.

This clone was counted only a few times. The CDR3 spells CASSPWPGVETQYF. The CDR3 DNA reads as TGTGCCAGCAGCCCCTGGCCGGGGGTAGAGACCCAGTACTTC. The chain couples TRBV5-6 to TRBJ2-5, with a weak D call TRBD2 (6 bases). CDR3 length: 14 amino acids. Looked up from germline, CDR1 is SGHDT and CDR2 is YYEEEE. The ends were cut back, 4 bases at V and 4 bases at J, with 14 bases in the middle.

The chain employs TRBV7-2 and TRBJ2-5; 9 bases match TRBD2. Trimming took 5 bases from V and 4 from J; bases not matched to a gene: 14. The CDR3 consists of 17 residues. Germline CDR1 is SGHTA and CDR2 is FQGNSA. The DNA of the CDR3 is TGTGCCAGCAGCCCTAGGGAGGGGGTAGCGGGAGCAGAGACCCAGTACTTC. Translated: CASSPREGVAGAETQYF.

This clone has a handful of counts. The chain couples TRBV6-2 or TRBV6-3 to TRBJ2-1; 8 bases align to TRBD2. Unmatched junction bases numbered 9, after V lost 4 bases and J lost 4 bases. This CDR3 contains 16 residues. Germline lookup yields CDR1 MNHEY and CDR2 SVGEGT. The CDR3 nucleotides are TGTGCCAGCAGTTCGCGAGTAGCGGGAAGTTACAATGAGCAGTTCTTC. It translates to CASSSRVAGSYNEQFF.

In DNA, the CDR3 is TGTGCCAGCAGTTCCGGGGACAACCAAGAGACCCAGTACTTC. This sequence encodes CASSSGDNQETQYF. The genes are TRBV27 and TRBJ2-5; D is possibly TRBD1 (6 bases). Germline CDR1 reads MNHEY; CDR2 reads SMNVEV (reference sequence). The CDR3 length is 14 residues. With 4 bases removed from V and 0 bases from J, the gap between germline ends came to 9 bases.

This clone was seen more than once but under ten times. The chain carries TRBV4-1 and TRBJ2-1, with TRBD2 matching over 7 bases. Germline-derived CDR1 and CDR2 are MGHRA and YSYEKL. J gave up 5 bases and V 4 bases, and 8 bases lay outside the gene matches. The CDR3 runs to 15 residues. The DNA for the CDR3 is TGCGCCAGCAGCCCCGGCCTAGCGGACGACAATGAGCAGTTCTTC. This encodes CASSPGLADDNEQFF.

The CDR3 DNA sequence: TGTGCCATCAGTGAGTCAGGGGGGGCCCACAATGAGCAGTTCTTC. It specifies CAISESGGAHNEQFF. V usage is TRBV10-3 and J usage is TRBJ2-1; D may be TRBD2 (7 bases). CDR1 is ENHRY, CDR2 SYGVKD, per germline. The ends were cut back, 0 bases at V and 5 bases at J, with 11 bases in the middle. The CDR3 has 15 amino acids.

The V call is TRBV6-1, the J call TRBJ2-7, with D perhaps matching TRBD1 (5 bases). V gave up 2 bases and J gave up 2 bases, with 10 bases separating them. Germline CDR1 MNHNS, CDR2 SASEGT. CDR3 length equals 14 residues. CDR3 DNA sequence: TGTGCCAGCAGTGAATGGGGCAGGACCTACGAGCAGTACTTC. Translated, it gives CASSEWGRTYEQYF.

J is TRBJ2-2 and V is TRBV11-3; perhaps TRBD2 as D (5 bases). The CDR3 consists of 13 residues. From germline, CDR1 is SGHNT and CDR2 YENEEA. V was pared by 1 base and J by 6 bases, with 6 bases between. The CDR3 loop reads CASSLGGAGELFF. DNA for the CDR3: TGTGCCAGCAGCTTAGGGGGAGCCGGGGAGCTGTTTTTT.

The chain has TRBV29-1 and TRBJ1-5; perhaps TRBD1 as D (6 bases). V dropped 3 bases and J dropped 7 bases, with 13 bases sitting between them. This CDR3 has 13 residues. Germline V gene lookup returns CDR1 SQVTM and CDR2 ANQGSEA. The CDR3 nucleotides read TGCAGCGTTGAGGCGACAGGCGGGCAGCCCCAGCATTTT. It encodes CSVEATGGQPQHF.

The chain has TRBV7-9 and TRBJ2-5; no firm D call. The V and J ends lost 1 base and 1 base respectively, with 13 bases between them. CDR1 is SEHNR and CDR2 is FQNEAQ in the germline V gene (reference sequence). CDR3 length equals 16 residues. The CDR3 coding sequence is TGTGCCAGCAGCTTAGTACGGAGCGCCCCCCAAGAGACCCAGTACTTC. The encoded protein is CASSLVRSAPQETQYF.

This rearrangement joins TRBV12-3 or TRBV12-4 to TRBJ1-2, with 11 bases identical to TRBD1. Trimming at V came to 4 bases and at J to 8 bases, leaving 3 bases not matched to a gene. This CDR3 has 13 residues. The CDR3 protein is CASSWTGGEGYTF. CDR3 sequence (DNA): TGTGCCAGCAGTTGGACAGGGGGCGAGGGCTACACCTTC.